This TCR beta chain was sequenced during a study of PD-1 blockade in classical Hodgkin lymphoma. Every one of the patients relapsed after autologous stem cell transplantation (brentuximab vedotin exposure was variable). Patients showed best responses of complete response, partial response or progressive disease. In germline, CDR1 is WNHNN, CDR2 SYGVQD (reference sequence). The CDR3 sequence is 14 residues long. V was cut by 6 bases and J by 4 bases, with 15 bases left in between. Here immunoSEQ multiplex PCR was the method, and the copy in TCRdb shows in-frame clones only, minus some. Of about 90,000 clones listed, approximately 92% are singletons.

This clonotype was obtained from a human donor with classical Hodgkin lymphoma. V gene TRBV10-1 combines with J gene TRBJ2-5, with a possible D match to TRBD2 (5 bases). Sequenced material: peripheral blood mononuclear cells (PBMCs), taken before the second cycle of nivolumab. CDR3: CASSNTRRGETQYF. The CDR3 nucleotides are TGCGCCAGCAGCAATACTAGACGGGGAGAGACCCAGTACTTC.